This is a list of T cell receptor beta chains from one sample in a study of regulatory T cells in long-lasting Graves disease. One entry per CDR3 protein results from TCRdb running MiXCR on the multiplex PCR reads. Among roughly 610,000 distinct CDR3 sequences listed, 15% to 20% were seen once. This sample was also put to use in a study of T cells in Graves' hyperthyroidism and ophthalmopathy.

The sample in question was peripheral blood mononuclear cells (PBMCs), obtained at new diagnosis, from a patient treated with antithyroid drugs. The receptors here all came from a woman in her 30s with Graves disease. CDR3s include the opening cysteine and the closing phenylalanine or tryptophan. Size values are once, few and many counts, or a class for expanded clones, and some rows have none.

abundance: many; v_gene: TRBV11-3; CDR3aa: CASSSTADTQYF
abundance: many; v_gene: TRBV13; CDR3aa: CASRDGITDTQYF
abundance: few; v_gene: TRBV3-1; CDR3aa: CASSQSGLINQPQHF
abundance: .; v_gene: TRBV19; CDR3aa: CASKDHRGRVRFTEAFF
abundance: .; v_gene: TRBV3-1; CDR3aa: CASRGLQETQYF
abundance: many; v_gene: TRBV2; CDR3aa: CASSDPTGGSMQPQHF
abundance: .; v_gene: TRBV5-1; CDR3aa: CASSRPEGYEQYF
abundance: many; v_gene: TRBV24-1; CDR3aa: CATSDSQGARGYNEQFF
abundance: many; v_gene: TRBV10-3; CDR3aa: CAISEAQQGAAFF
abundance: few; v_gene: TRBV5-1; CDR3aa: CASSWQGSNTEAFF
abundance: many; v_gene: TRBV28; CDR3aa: CASSFYSWADTQYF
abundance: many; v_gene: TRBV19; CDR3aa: CASSSPPLHEQYF
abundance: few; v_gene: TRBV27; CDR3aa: CASRRGPGQGALSYEQYF
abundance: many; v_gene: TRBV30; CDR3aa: CAWSLPLAYEQYF
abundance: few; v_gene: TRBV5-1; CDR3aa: CASSLAVSGAPNYGHTF
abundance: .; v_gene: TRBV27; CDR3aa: CASSTTRDGIYEQYF
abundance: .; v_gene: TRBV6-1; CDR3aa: CASSAGTGKAFF
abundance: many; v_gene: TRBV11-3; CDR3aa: CASSSGAGTSAFF
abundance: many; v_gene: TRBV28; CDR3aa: CASSSGSRGTYNEQFF
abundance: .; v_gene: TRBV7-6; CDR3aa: CASSVAGTIFIGNEQFF
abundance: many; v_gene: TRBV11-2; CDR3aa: CASSLALDISGELFF
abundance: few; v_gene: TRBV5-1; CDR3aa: CASSPRQGAGYEQYF
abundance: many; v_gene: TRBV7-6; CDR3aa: CASSPSGMGETQYF
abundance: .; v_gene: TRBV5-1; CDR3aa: CASSPRTGQGSEKLFF
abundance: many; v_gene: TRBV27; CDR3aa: CASRGLAGGTQYF
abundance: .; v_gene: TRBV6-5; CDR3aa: CASSYVLAGGYEQYF
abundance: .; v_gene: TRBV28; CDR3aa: CASSLFRGATNEKLFF
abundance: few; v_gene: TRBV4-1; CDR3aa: CASSQVAGAKGTDTQYF
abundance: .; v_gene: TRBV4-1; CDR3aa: CASSPHIPTKNIQYF
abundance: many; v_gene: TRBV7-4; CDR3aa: CASSLVVNRPAKNIQYF
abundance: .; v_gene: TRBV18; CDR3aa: CATWDRAYEQYF
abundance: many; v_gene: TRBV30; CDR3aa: CAWAKLAAFGEQYF
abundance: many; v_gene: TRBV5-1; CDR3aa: CASRAPSTDTQYF
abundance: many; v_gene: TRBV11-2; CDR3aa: CASSRFGTENTGELFF
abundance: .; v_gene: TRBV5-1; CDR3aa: CASSLELAATGELFF
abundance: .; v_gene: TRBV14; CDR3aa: CASSQAWQALQYF
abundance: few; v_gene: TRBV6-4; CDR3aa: CASGDTANSPPHF
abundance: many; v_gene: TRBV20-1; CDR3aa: CSAARGSTDTQYF
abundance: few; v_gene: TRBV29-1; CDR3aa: CSVKGQGTDTQYF
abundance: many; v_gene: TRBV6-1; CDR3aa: CASSEVGQADGYTF
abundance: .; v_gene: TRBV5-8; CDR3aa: CASSQAGGVRETQYF
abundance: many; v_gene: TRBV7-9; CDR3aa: CASSLRESGYEQYF
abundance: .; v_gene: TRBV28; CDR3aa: CASSWKTGPTINEQYF
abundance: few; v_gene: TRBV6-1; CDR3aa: CASSEDRDAGELFF
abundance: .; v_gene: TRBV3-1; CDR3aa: CASSSRRREQETQYF
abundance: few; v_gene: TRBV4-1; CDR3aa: CASSRIVQETQYF
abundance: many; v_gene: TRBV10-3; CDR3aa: CAIRGVNNSPLHF
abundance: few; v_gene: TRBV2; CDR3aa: CASSEARQSGYTF
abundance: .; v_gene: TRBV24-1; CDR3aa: CATSPRGKGATEAFF
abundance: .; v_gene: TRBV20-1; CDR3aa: CSAALAGGYEQYF
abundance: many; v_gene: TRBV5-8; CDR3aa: CASSLALRTGDEQYF